The next 13 T cell receptor beta chains were all read from a single sample in a study of T cell changes during pregnancy in multiple sclerosis. Using immunoSEQ multiplex PCR, the repertoire was profiled, and TCRdb retains in-frame clones only, with some absent. The repertoire holds about 73,000 clones, with 85% to 95% as singletons. The sample here was peripheral blood, taken in the third trimester of pregnancy. These TCRs come from a female donor in good health, enrolled as a control in a pregnancy study.

The chain combines TRBV28 with TRBJ1-2; 9 positions agree with TRBD1. The CDR3 sequence is 14 residues long. Germline CDR1 reads MDHEN; CDR2 reads SYDVKM. V lost 6 bases and J lost 7; bases outside the gene matches: 9. CDR3 in amino acids: CASRAGTGMSGYTF. The CDR3 region has the DNA TGTGCCAGCAGAGCCGGGACAGGGATGAGTGGCTACACCTTC.

On this clone: A read error may account for a junction end that differs from germline. The chain joins TRBV11-2 to TRBJ2-2, with 10 positions matching TRBD2. The CDR3 loop spans 18 amino acids. From germline, CDR1 is SGHAT and CDR2 FQNNGV. CDR3 DNA: TGTGCCAGCACCTTATTACCAAAGCGGGAGGGCCGGGCCGGGGAGCTGTTTTTT. This gives the protein CASTLLPKREGRAGELFF.

This rearrangement joins TRBV19 to TRBJ1-1, with a possible D match to TRBD1 (6 bases). V shed 6 bases and J shed 1 base, with 12 bases lying between them. Germline V lookup: CDR1 LNHDA, CDR2 SQIVND (reference sequence). CDR3 size: 14 residues. The CDR3 is CASRRTASNTEAFF. The CDR3 bases are TGTGCCAGTAGGAGGACAGCGTCGAACACTGAAGCTTTCTTT.

The rearrangement links TRBV4-2 to TRBJ2-1; perhaps TRBD2 as D (7 bases). The CDR3 runs 16 residues. Trimming took off 0 bases at V and 2 bases at J, with 11 bases between the two ends. From germline, CDR1 is LGHNA and CDR2 YNFKEQ. The chain's CDR3 is CASSQEGGAPYNEQFF. The CDR3 DNA is TGTGCCAGCAGCCAAGAAGGGGGGGCCCCCTACAATGAGCAGTTCTTC.

V gene TRBV7-6 combines with J gene TRBJ1-4; 10 nucleotides line up with TRBD1. CDR1 and CDR2 from the germline V gene are SGHVS and FNYEAQ. The CDR3 runs 16 residues. V shed 5 bases, J shed 8 bases, and the junction held 11 bases outside the gene matches. CDR3 residues: CASSPGPRQGAEKLFF. Written as DNA, the CDR3 is TGTGCCAGCAGCCCGGGTCCTAGACAGGGGGCGGAAAAACTGTTTTTT.

The chain carries TRBV28 and TRBJ2-1, with 8 bases matching TRBD2. From germline, CDR1 is MDHEN and CDR2 SYDVKM. The V and J ends lost 4 bases and 8 bases, in that order; junction bases with no gene match: 7. This CDR3 is built from 14 residues. CDR3 sequence reads: CASSSSGSRYEQFF. Written as DNA, the CDR3 is TGTGCCAGCAGTTCAAGCGGGAGTCGTTATGAGCAGTTCTTC.

This chain links TRBV15 with TRBJ2-5; 13 bases map to TRBD2. Per the germline V gene, CDR1 is LNHNV and CDR2 is YYDKDF (reference sequence). With 4 bases clipped from V and 5 bases from J, the junction kept 7 bases outside the gene matches. The CDR3 sequence is 16 residues long. The CDR3 here is CATSTRTSGSRETQYF. The CDR3 nucleotides read TGTGCCACCAGCACCCGGACTAGCGGGAGCCGGGAGACCCAGTACTTC.

This clone was seen just once. The chain employs TRBV7-2 and TRBJ2-7, with 9 positions matching TRBD2. CDR1 and CDR2 (germline): SGHTA, FQGNSA. There are 15 residues in the CDR3. V shed 3 bases and J 4 bases; nucleotides not matched to a gene: 7. CDR3 residues: CASSFIAGDSYEQYF. The CDR3 bases are TGTGCCAGCAGCTTTATAGCGGGAGACTCATACGAGCAGTACTTC.

The chain couples TRBV2 to TRBJ2-6; 7 bases are a match to TRBD1. The CDR3 is 15 amino acids. The V gene's germline CDR1 is SNHLY and CDR2 FYNNEI. V dropped 8 bases and J dropped 0; count of bases not matched to a gene: 4. This CDR3 reads CASGGQPSGANVLTF. CDR3 sequence (DNA): TGTGCCAGCGGGGGACAGCCCTCTGGGGCCAACGTCCTGACTTTC.

The table lists this clone with a count of one. The rearrangement joins TRBV7-9 to TRBJ2-1; the match to TRBD2 covers 9 bases. From germline, CDR1 is SEHNR and CDR2 FQNEAQ (reference sequence). V dropped 1 base and J dropped 8; count of bases not matched to a gene: 6. This CDR3 is built from 15 residues. The CDR3 region has the DNA TGTGCCAGCAGCTTAGGGACTAGCGTCATCGATGAGCAGTTCTTC. Its translation: CASSLGTSVIDEQFF.

The rearrangement joins TRBV21-1 to TRBJ1-5; no check of the table's D call, TRBD1, against the DNA was made. TRBV21-1 is reported as a pseudogene. The CDR3 sequence is 15 residues long. CDR3 protein: CASSNLAVSNQPQHF. The CDR3 DNA is TGTGCCAGCAGCAATTTGGCAGTCAGTAATCAGCCCCAGCATTTT.

The genes are TRBV15 and TRBJ1-4, with TRBD1 matching 8 bases. Germline V lookup: CDR1 LNHNV, CDR2 YYDKDF (reference sequence). CDR3 length equals 15 residues. With V trimmed by 6 bases and J by 3 bases, 6 bases remained unmatched. The CDR3 reads CATRRTGQANEKLFF. The CDR3 nucleotides read TGTGCCACCAGGAGAACGGGACAGGCTAATGAAAAACTGTTTTTT.

The gene calls are TRBV5-1 and TRBJ1-2; 8 bases match TRBD1. Germline V gene sequence: CDR1 SGHRS, CDR2 YFSETQ. The V gene end was trimmed by 4 bases and the J gene end by 4 bases; junction bases not matched to a gene: 6. There are 14 residues in the CDR3. Here the CDR3 DNA reads TGCGCCAGCAGCCTGACAGGGGAACCCTATGGCTACACCTTC. Its protein is CASSLTGEPYGYTF.